Listed here are 8 T cell receptor beta chains from one sample, sequenced in a study of T cells expressing NK-cell markers. TCRdb re-called the 5' RACE reads, yielding one record per CDR3 amino acid sequence without DNA. The sample's table shows roughly 150,000 distinct CDR3 sequences. The sequencing input was blood T cells: a sorted CD56 or NKG2C T cell subset, CD4+ or CD8+ T cells, or bulk PBMC T cells (not recorded which). The source of these receptors is a woman aged 18-70 years in good health.

The chain has TRBV6-1 and TRBJ2-3; the TRBD2 assignment by TCRdb is unverifiable without DNA. Germline CDR1 is MNHNS and CDR2 is SASEGT. The CDR3 has 17 amino acids. The CDR3 here is CASSPTFSGTSTDTQYF.

This chain links TRBV9 with TRBJ1-1. CDR3 length equals 14 residues. Germline values: CDR1 SGDLS, CDR2 YYNGEE. The CDR3 protein is CASSPTVMNTEAFF.

The gene calls are TRBV5-1 and TRBJ1-2; TCRdb reports TRBD1, a call that lacks DNA to check it against. CDR1 is SGHRS and CDR2 is YFSETQ in the germline V gene. The CDR3 sequence is 16 residues long. This chain's CDR3 is CASSLSGGQGPYGYTF.

This chain connects TRBV2 to TRBJ2-6; TCRdb indicates TRBD2, and absent DNA this call remains unverified. In germline, CDR1 is SNHLY, CDR2 FYNNEI. The CDR3 runs 14 residues. CDR3 loop: CASQLATGANVLTF.

This rearrangement joins TRBV3-1 to TRBJ2-5; as DNA is missing, the TRBD1 call by TCRdb cannot be tested. CDR3 length: 13 amino acids. CDR1 and CDR2 (germline): LGHDT, YNNKEL (reference sequence). The CDR3 here is CASSGQGIETQYF.

The chain recombines TRBV12-3 or TRBV12-4 with TRBJ1-2. The CDR3 loop spans 13 amino acids. The CDR3 protein is CASSRDLNYGYTF.

This chain connects TRBV2 to TRBJ2-5. The length of the CDR3 is 11 residues. The V gene's germline CDR1 is SNHLY and CDR2 FYNNEI. CDR3 residues: CASRVGETQYF.

The genes are TRBV18 and TRBJ2-4; TCRdb picks TRBD1, but there is no DNA to check that call. This CDR3 is built from 18 residues. Germline V lookup: CDR1 KGHSH, CDR2 LQKENI. This CDR3 reads CASSPPGTGQTAKNIQYF.